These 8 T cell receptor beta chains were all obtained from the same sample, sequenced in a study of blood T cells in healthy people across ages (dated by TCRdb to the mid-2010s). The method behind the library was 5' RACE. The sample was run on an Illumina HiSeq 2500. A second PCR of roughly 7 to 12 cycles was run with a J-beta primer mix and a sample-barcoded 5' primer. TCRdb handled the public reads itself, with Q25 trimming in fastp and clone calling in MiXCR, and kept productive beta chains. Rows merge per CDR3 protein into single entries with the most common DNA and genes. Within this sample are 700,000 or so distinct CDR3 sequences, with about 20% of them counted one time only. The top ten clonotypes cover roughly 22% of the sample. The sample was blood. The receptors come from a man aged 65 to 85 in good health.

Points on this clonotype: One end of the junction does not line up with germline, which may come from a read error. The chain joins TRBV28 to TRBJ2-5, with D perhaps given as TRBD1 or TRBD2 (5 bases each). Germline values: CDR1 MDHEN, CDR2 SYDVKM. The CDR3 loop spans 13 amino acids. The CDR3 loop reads CASSLGGRIEDFF. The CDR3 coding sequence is TGTGCCAGCAGTTTAGGGGGAAGGATAGAAGATTTCTTC.

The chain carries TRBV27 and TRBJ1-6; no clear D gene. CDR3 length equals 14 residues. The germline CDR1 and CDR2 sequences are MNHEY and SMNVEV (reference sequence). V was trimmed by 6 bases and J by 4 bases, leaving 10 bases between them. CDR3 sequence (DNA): TGTGCCAGCAGAACAGACTTATATAATTCACCCCTCCACTTT. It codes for CASRTDLYNSPLHF.

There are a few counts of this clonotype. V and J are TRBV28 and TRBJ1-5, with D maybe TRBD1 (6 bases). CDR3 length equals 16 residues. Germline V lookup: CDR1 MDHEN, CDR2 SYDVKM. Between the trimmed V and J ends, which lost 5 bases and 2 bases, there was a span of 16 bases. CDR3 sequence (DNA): TGTGCCAGCAGTCTGGACAGTCCAAGTGGCAATCAGCCCCAGCATTTT. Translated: CASSLDSPSGNQPQHF.

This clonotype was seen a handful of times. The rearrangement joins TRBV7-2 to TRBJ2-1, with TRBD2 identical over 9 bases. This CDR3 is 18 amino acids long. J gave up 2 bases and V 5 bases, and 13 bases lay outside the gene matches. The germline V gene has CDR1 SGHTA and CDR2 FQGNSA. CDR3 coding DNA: TGTGCCAGCAGCCGTGGCGGGAGGGCCAGGAAGACCTACAATGAGCAGTTCTTC. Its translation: CASSRGGRARKTYNEQFF.

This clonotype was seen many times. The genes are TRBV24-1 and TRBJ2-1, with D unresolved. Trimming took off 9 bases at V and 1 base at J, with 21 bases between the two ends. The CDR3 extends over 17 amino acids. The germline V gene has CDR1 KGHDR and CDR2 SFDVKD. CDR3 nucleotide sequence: TGTGCCACCTCTCCTCATTTGCCAACGGGTTCCTACAATGAGCAGTTCTTC. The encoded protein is CATSPHLPTGSYNEQFF.

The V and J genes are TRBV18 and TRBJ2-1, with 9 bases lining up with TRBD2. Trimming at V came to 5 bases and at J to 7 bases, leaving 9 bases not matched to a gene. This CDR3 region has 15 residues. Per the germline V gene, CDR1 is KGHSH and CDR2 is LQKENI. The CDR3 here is CASSSTGTSLNEQFF. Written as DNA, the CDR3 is TGTGCCAGCTCATCTACCGGGACTAGCCTAAATGAGCAGTTCTTC.

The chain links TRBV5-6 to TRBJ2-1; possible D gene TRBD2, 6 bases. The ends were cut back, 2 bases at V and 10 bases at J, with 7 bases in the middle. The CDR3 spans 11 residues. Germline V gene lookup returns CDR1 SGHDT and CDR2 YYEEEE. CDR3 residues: CASSFREEQFF. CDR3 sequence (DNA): TGTGCCAGCAGCTTTCGGGAGGAGCAGTTCTTC.

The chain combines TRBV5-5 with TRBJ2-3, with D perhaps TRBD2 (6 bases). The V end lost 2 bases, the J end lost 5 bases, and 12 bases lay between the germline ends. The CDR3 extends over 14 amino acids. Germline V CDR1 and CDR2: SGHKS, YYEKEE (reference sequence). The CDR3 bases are TGTGCCAGCAGCTTTACCTCGGGGGAAGATACGCAGTATTTT. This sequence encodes CASSFTSGEDTQYF.